The 27 T cell receptor beta chains reported below all come from one sample, sequenced in a study of T cells in Graves' hyperthyroidism and ophthalmopathy. The source material, RNA transcripts, was used to amplify TCR beta CDR3 regions. First-round RT-PCR targeting the TCR CDR3 was performed with the HTBI primer set. MiXCR was run by TCRdb on the multiplex PCR reads, yielding one entry per CDR3 protein. The table lists fewer than 250,000 distinct CDR3 sequences, over 15% of them singletons, with around 28% in the top ten. Sequencing was performed on blood. The receptors stem from a woman in her late teens or twenties with Graves' ophthalmopathy.

In this sample, this clonotype turned up many times. This chain connects TRBV12-5 to TRBJ2-3; D gene uncertain. This CDR3 has 15 amino acids. Germline V gene sequence: CDR1 LGHNT, CDR2 FRNRAP. The V end was cut by 6 bases, the J end by 0 bases, with 13 bases between. CDR3: CASGLGSASTDTQYF. In DNA, the CDR3 is TGTGCTAGTGGCCTGGGGTCCGCTAGCACAGATACGCAGTATTTT.

The rearrangement links TRBV20-1 to TRBJ2-5; TRBD2 matches 8 bases. This CDR3 region has 14 residues. Germline V gene lookup returns CDR1 DFQATT and CDR2 SNEGSKA (reference sequence). The V and J ends lost 3 bases and 5 bases, in that order; junction bases with no gene match: 8. The CDR3 reads CSASGWGGGETQYF. The DNA of the CDR3 is TGCAGTGCTAGCGGATGGGGCGGGGGGGAGACCCAGTACTTC.

This clonotype has a count of ten or more. The V and J genes are TRBV11-2 and TRBJ1-1; D is unresolved. Per germline, CDR1 SGHAT and CDR2 FQNNGV. The V and J ends lost 3 bases and 1 base respectively, with 12 bases between them. The length of the CDR3 is 15 residues. CDR3: CASSLYGPGNTEAFF. The CDR3, as DNA: TGTGCCAGCAGCTTGTATGGCCCGGGGAACACTGAAGCTTTCTTT.

This clonotype was observed many times. V is TRBV5-1 and J is TRBJ2-7; D is unresolved. Looked up from germline, CDR1 is SGHRS and CDR2 is YFSETQ. V was trimmed by 0 bases and J by 5 bases, leaving 6 bases between them. This CDR3 has 12 residues. The DNA for the CDR3 is TGCGCCAGCAGCTTGGAAGGGAACGAGCAGTACTTC. This codes for CASSLEGNEQYF. The variable domain in full, completed from reference TRBV5-1 and TRBJ2-7, reads KAGVTQTPRYLIKTRGQQVTLSCSPISGHRSVSWYQQTPGQGLQFLFEYFSETQRNKGNFPGRFSGRQFSNSRSEMNVSTLELGDSALYLCASSLEGNEQYFGPGTRLTVT.

This clonotype was seen many times. V usage is TRBV5-5 and J usage is TRBJ1-1; the D is unclear. The CDR3 spans 15 residues. Germline V gene sequence: CDR1 SGHKS, CDR2 YYEKEE (reference sequence). Between the trimmed V and J ends, which lost 0 bases and 0 bases, there was a span of 9 bases. As DNA, the CDR3 is TGTGCCAGCAGCTTGGTGACTAACATGAACACTGAAGCTTTCTTT. Its protein is CASSLVTNMNTEAFF. Variable domain in full (rest from reference TRBV5-5 and TRBJ1-1): DAGVTQSPTHLIKTRGQQVTLRCSPISGHKSVSWYQQVLGQGPQFIFQYYEKEERGRGNFPDRFSARQFPNYSSELNVNALLLGDSALYLCASSLVTNMNTEAFFGQGTRLTVV.

This clonotype was observed at least ten times. The chain couples TRBV11-2 to TRBJ2-7; D gene uncertain. This CDR3 is 15 amino acids long. Trimming cost V 5 bases and J 0 bases, with 14 bases left between them. Germline CDR1 is SGHAT and CDR2 is FQNNGV. The CDR3 nucleotides are TGTGCCAGCAGCGGTGGGATGACAAGCTCCTACGAGCAGTACTTC. Protein sequence: CASSGGMTSSYEQYF.

This clonotype was observed at least ten times. The chain links TRBV6-2 or TRBV6-3 to TRBJ2-5, with 9 bases matching TRBD1. Per the germline V gene, CDR1 is MNHEY and CDR2 is SVGEGT. The CDR3 consists of 12 residues. Trimming took 10 bases from V and 3 from J; bases not matched to a gene: 3. The CDR3 DNA sequence: TGTGCCACCCGGGACAGGGAAGAGACCCAGTACTTC. It encodes CATRDREETQYF.

V usage is TRBV18 and J usage is TRBJ2-1; TRBD2 matches at 9 bases. CDR1 is KGHSH and CDR2 is LQKENI in the germline V gene. The CDR3 covers 18 residues. Losses at the gene ends were 4 bases for V and 2 bases for J; bases not matched to a gene: 12. In DNA form, the CDR3 reads TGTGCCAGCTCACTCACCGGGACTAGCCGCAGCGCCTACAATGAGCAGTTCTTC. Translating it yields CASSLTGTSRSAYNEQFF.

This clonotype occurred a few times. One end of the junction does not line up with germline, which may come from a read error. The gene calls are TRBV6-2 or TRBV6-3 and TRBJ2-5; TRBD2 might be the D (7 bases). CDR3 length equals 15 residues. The germline CDR1 and CDR2 sequences are MNHEY and SVGEGT. This chain's CDR3 is CASGYRRGRVETQYF. The CDR3 DNA reads TGTGCCAGCGGTTACAGGAGGGGGAGGGTGGAGACCCAGTACTTC.

Ten or more counts support this clonotype. The chain combines TRBV9 with TRBJ2-1, with 10 bases lining up with TRBD2. After removal of 4 bases from V and 9 bases from J, the junction contained 10 bases not matched to a gene. Germline loops: CDR1 SGDLS, CDR2 YYNGEE. The CDR3 sequence is 15 residues long. The CDR3 sequence: CASSPPSGGDGEQFF. The CDR3 DNA reads as TGTGCCAGCAGCCCCCCGAGCGGGGGGGATGGTGAGCAGTTCTTC.

This clonotype was found many times. The rearrangement links TRBV7-2 to TRBJ2-1; 9 positions agree with TRBD2. The CDR3 spans 15 residues. The junction had 6 bases not matched to a gene; V was cut back by 5 bases and J by 4 bases. Looked up from germline, CDR1 is SGHTA and CDR2 is FQGNSA. CDR3 protein: CASSPGTSPYNEQFF. CDR3 sequence (DNA): TGTGCCAGCAGCCCCGGGACTAGCCCGTACAATGAGCAGTTCTTC. The entire variable domain, with the rest obtained from reference TRBV7-2 and TRBJ2-1, is as follows: GAGVSQSPSNKVTEKGKDVELRCDPISGHTALYWYRQSLGQGLEFLIYFQGNSAPDKSGLPSDRFSAERTGGSVSTLTIQRTQQEDSAVYLCASSPGTSPYNEQFFGPGTRLTVL.

This clonotype showed up many times. This chain joins TRBV7-9 and TRBJ2-7; 9 bases are shared with TRBD1. Per germline, CDR1 SEHNR and CDR2 FQNEAQ (reference sequence). V lost 2 bases, J lost 4 bases, and 3 bases stayed unmatched. The CDR3 runs 14 residues. This chain's CDR3 is CASSLWDRVYEQYF. In nucleotides, the CDR3 is TGTGCCAGCAGCTTATGGGACAGGGTATACGAGCAGTACTTC.

The chain has TRBV6-5 and TRBJ1-5, with D possibly being TRBD1 (6 bases). V was trimmed by 7 bases and J by 3 bases, leaving 16 bases between them. Germline V gene sequence: CDR1 MNHEY, CDR2 SVGAGI. The CDR3 totals 15 residues. This chain's CDR3 is CASTVLDSLNQPQHF. In DNA, the CDR3 is TGTGCCAGCACTGTACTGGACAGCCTCAATCAGCCCCAGCATTTT.

Ten or more counts support this clonotype. The chain uses TRBV6-5 and TRBJ1-2, with 8 bases that match TRBD1. The CDR3 runs 14 residues. Germline assignment: CDR1 MNHEY and CDR2 SVGAGI. The J segment lost 7 bases and the V segment lost 1 base, leaving 5 bases of the junction unmatched. The CDR3 loop reads CASSYFQGAVGYTF. For the CDR3, the DNA is TGTGCCAGCAGTTACTTCCAGGGGGCGGTTGGCTACACCTTC.

This clonotype showed up just a few times. This sequence joins TRBV19 and TRBJ1-6, with 9 bases lining up with TRBD1. V shed 5 bases and J 9 bases; nucleotides not matched to a gene: 2. The CDR3 has 13 residues. Germline V gives CDR1 LNHDA, CDR2 SQIVND (reference sequence). The CDR3 DNA is TGTGCCAGTAGTCGGACAGGGGCTTCACCCCTCCACTTT. Residues: CASSRTGASPLHF.

This clonotype appeared many times. The chain has TRBV20-1 and TRBJ2-7, with D possibly TRBD1 on 6 matching bases. From germline, CDR1 is DFQATT and CDR2 SNEGSKA (reference sequence). V lost 6 bases and J lost 2, with 14 bases in between. The CDR3 covers 13 residues. The CDR3 spells CSAEDRYTYEQYF. In DNA form, the CDR3 reads TGCAGTGCAGAAGACAGGTATACCTACGAGCAGTACTTC.

This clonotype was counted at least ten times. The chain carries TRBV7-9 and TRBJ2-1; 11 positions match TRBD2. The length of the CDR3 is 16 residues. The germline gives CDR1 SEHNR, CDR2 FQNEAQ (reference sequence). Trimming removed 7 bases from V and 7 bases from J; junction bases left unmatched: 12. The CDR3 coding sequence is TGTGCCAGCACTCCTACTCTGGGACTAGCGGAAAATGAGCAGTTCTTC. Protein: CASTPTLGLAENEQFF.

The chain is built from TRBV18 and TRBJ2-2, with 8 bases fitting TRBD1. CDR3 length equals 15 residues. Germline CDR1 reads KGHSH; CDR2 reads LQKENI. V lost 6 bases and J lost 0; bases outside the gene matches: 3. CDR3: CASSSQGANTGELFF. Here the CDR3 DNA reads TGTGCCAGCTCTTCACAGGGGGCGAACACCGGGGAGCTGTTTTTT.

There are many counts of this clonotype. The V call is TRBV5-1, the J call TRBJ2-1, with D hard to call. The CDR3 has 12 residues. The V end was cut by 4 bases, the J end by 6 bases, with 8 bases between. Germline V CDR1 and CDR2: SGHRS, YFSETQ. The CDR3 coding sequence is TGCGCCAGCAGCATAGGACGCAATGAGCAGTTCTTC. Translating it yields CASSIGRNEQFF.

In the case of this clonotype: A read error is possible here, since a much larger clone lies one base away. V is TRBV6-1 and J is TRBJ1-2; tentatively, D is TRBD1 (5 bases). CDR1 is MNHNS and CDR2 is SASEGT in the germline V gene. CDR3 length equals 17 residues. Trimming cost V 4 bases and J 1 base, with 19 bases left between them. The CDR3 DNA reads as TGTGCCAGCAGTGTCAAGCTGGACCGGAGGGGTAACTATGGCTACACCTTC. This encodes CASSVKLDRRGNYGYTF.

This clonotype was seen repeatedly, ten times or more. The J gene is TRBJ1-2, the V gene TRBV20-1, with TRBD1 matching 8 bases. V lost 3 bases, J lost 5 bases, and 14 bases stayed unmatched. The V gene's germline CDR1 is DFQATT and CDR2 SNEGSKA (reference sequence). This CDR3 is built from 16 residues. In DNA, the CDR3 is TGCAGTGCTAGCGTGGACAGGGCCTCTTGGGGGTATGGCTACACCTTC. It is translated as CSASVDRASWGYGYTF.

This chain joins TRBV27 and TRBJ2-7; TRBD2 aligns across 16 bases. V lost 5 bases to trimming and J lost 5 bases; unmatched junction nucleotides: 9. Germline CDR1 is MNHEY and CDR2 is SMNVEV (reference sequence). The CDR3 is made up of 17 amino acids. The CDR3, as DNA: TGTGCCAGCAGTACCTTCACCGGGACTAGCGGGGGGGACGAGCAGTACTTC. Its protein is CASSTFTGTSGGDEQYF.

The chain is built from TRBV15 and TRBJ1-6; 9 bases match TRBD1. The V segment lost 5 bases and the J segment 6 bases; nucleotides outside the gene matches: 11. There are 17 residues in the CDR3. Germline CDR1 reads LNHNV; CDR2 reads YYDKDF (reference sequence). In DNA form, the CDR3 reads TGTGCCACCAGCGAGGGGGGGGACAGGGAGGCTAATTCACCCCTCCACTTT. Protein sequence: CATSEGGDREANSPLHF.

The chain combines TRBV4-1 with TRBJ1-1, with a weak D call TRBD1 (6 bases). V lost 7 bases and J lost 0, with 18 bases in between. The CDR3 consists of 16 residues. CDR1 is MGHRA, CDR2 YSYEKL, per germline. As DNA, the CDR3 is TGCGCCAGCACCCGGGGAGGTAGGGGGATGAACACTGAAGCTTTCTTT. It encodes CASTRGGRGMNTEAFF.

This clonotype was counted many times. This rearrangement joins TRBV27 to TRBJ2-1; D gene unclear. Per germline, CDR1 MNHEY and CDR2 SMNVEV (reference sequence). The CDR3 spans 14 residues. V dropped 0 bases and J dropped 4 bases, with 7 bases sitting between them. The CDR3 loop is CASSLSAWYNEQFF. DNA of the CDR3: TGTGCCAGCAGTTTATCGGCTTGGTACAATGAGCAGTTCTTC.

In its sample, this clonotype was seen many times. The chain has TRBV5-5 and TRBJ2-3, with D perhaps TRBD2 (7 bases). The germline gives CDR1 SGHKS, CDR2 YYEKEE (reference sequence). The CDR3 has 16 amino acids. Trimming removed 3 bases from V and 0 bases from J, with 14 bases in between. CDR3: CASSWGGLLSTDTQYF. DNA for the CDR3: TGTGCCAGCAGCTGGGGGGGCCTACTAAGCACAGATACGCAGTATTTT.

This clonotype was seen only a few times. This sequence joins TRBV20-1 and TRBJ2-6; perhaps TRBD1 as D (5 bases). Germline CDR1 reads DFQATT; CDR2 reads SNEGSKA (reference sequence). The CDR3 is 17 residues long. The V and J ends lost 6 bases and 0 bases respectively, with 18 bases between them. The chain's CDR3 is CSAKPQGTGSGANVLTF. CDR3 in DNA: TGCAGTGCAAAACCTCAGGGCACGGGCTCTGGGGCCAACGTCCTGACTTTC.